This T cell receptor (beta chain) emerged from a study of beta chain features in type 1 diabetes. Expressed TCRB transcripts were sequenced, since all the RNA that had been isolated was reverse transcribed. Sequencing used immunoSEQ multiplex PCR; TCRdb keeps in-frame clones, though not all of them. The table lists some 230,000 clones, over 9.5% of them singletons, with under 0.035% in the top ten. This clone was observed a few times. V lost 0 bases to trimming and J lost 3 bases, with 15 bases between them. Germline lookup yields CDR1 SGHNT and CDR2 YYREEE (reference sequence). The CDR3 is 16 amino acids.

The receptor was isolated from a woman between 18 and 29 years old in good health. The rearrangement joins TRBV5-4 to TRBJ1-2; tentatively, D is TRBD1 (5 bases). The sample taken for sequencing was naive CD4+ T cells from blood. The CDR3 DNA reads TGTGCCAGCAGCTTGGGGGGGGACCCGGTCTACTATGGCTACACCTTC. The encoded protein is CASSLGGDPVYYGYTF.